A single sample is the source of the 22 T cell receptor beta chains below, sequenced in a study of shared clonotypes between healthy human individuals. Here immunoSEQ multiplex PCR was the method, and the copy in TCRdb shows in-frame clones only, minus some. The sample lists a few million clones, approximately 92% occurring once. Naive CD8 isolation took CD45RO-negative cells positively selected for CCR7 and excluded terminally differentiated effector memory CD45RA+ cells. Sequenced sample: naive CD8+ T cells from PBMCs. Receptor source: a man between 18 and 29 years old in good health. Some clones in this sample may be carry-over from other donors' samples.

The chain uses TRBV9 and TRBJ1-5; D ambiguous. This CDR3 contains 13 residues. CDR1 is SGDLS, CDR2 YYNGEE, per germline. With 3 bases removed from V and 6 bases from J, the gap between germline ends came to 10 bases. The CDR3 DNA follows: TGTGCCAGCAGCGCAGGATCCCGTCAGCCCCAGCATTTT. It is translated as CASSAGSRQPQHF.

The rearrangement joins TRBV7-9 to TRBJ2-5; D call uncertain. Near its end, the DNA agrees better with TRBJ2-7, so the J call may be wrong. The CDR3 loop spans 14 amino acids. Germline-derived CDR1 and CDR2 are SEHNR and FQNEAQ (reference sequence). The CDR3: CASRPVDADYEQYF. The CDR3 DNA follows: TGTGCCAGCAGACCAGTTGACGCCGACTACGAGCAGTACTTC.

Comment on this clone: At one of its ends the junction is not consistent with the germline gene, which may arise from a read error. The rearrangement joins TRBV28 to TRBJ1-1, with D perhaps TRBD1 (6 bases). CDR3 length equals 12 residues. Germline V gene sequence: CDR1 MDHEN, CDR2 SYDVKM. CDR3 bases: TGTGCCAGCAGTATCCGGGACACCGAAGCTTTCTTT. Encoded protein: CASSIRDTEAFF.

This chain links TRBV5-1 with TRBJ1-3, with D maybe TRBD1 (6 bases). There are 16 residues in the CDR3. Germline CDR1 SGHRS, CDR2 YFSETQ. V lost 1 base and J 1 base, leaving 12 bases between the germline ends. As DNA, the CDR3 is TGCGCCAGCAGCTTGTCACAGGGATCTTCTGGAAACACCATATATTTT. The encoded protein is CASSLSQGSSGNTIYF.

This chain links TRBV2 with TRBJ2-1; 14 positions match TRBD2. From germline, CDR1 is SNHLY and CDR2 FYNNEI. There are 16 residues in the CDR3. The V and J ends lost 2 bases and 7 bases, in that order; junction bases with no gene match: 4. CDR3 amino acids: CASSERLAGGGNEQFF. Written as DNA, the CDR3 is TGTGCCAGCAGTGAACGACTAGCGGGAGGGGGTAATGAGCAGTTCTTC.

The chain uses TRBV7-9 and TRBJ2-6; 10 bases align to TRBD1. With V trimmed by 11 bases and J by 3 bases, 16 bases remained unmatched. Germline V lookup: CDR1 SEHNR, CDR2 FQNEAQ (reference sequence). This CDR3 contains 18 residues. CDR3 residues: CACGTSGQGFIGANVLTF. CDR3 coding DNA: TGTGCCTGCGGAACCTCGGGACAGGGGTTTATTGGGGCCAACGTCCTGACTTTC.

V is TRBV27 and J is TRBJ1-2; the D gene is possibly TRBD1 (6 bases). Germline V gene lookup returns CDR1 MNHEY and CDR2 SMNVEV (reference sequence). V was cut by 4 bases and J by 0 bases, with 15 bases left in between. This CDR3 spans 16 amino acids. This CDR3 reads CASSSRQAVANYGYTF. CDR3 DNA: TGTGCCAGCAGTTCCCGACAGGCCGTGGCTAACTATGGCTACACCTTC.

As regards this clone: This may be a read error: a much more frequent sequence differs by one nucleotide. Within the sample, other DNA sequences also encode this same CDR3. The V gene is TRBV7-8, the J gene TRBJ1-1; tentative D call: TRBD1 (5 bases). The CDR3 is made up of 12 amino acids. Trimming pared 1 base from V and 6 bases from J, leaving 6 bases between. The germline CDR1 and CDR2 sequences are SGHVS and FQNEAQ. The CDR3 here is CASSLGGPEAFF. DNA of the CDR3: TGTGCCAGCAGCTTAGGGGGACCTGAAGCTTTCTTT.

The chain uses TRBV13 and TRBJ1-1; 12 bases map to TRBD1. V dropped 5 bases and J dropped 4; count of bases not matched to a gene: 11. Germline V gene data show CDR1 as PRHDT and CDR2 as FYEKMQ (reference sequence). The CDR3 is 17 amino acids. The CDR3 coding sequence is TGTGCCAGCAGCCATACCGGGACAGGGGGCATGTCCACTGAAGCTTTCTTT. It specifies CASSHTGTGGMSTEAFF.

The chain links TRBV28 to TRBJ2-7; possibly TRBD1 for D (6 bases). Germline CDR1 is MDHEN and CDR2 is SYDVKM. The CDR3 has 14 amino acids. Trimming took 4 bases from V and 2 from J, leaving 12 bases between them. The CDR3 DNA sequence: TGTGCCAGCAGTTCGACAGGAGACACCTACGAGCAGTACTTC. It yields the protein CASSSTGDTYEQYF.

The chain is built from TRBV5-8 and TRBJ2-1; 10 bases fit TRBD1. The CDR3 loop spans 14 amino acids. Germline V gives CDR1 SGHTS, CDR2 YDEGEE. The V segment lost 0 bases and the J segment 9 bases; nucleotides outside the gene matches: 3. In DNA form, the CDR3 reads TGTGCCAGCAGCTTGGGGGGACAGGGGAGTGAGCAGTTCTTC. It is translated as CASSLGGQGSEQFF. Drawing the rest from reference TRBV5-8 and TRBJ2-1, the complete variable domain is EAGVTQSPTHLIKTRGQQATLRCSPISGHTSVYWYQQALGLGLQFLLWYDEGEERNRGNFPPRFSGRQFPNYSSELNVNALELEDSALYLCASSLGGQGSEQFFGPGTRLTVL.

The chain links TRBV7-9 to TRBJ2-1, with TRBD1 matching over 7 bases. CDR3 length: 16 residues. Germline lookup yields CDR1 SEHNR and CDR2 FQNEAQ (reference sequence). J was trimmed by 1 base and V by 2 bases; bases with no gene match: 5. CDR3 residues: CASSLPPGQSYNEQFF. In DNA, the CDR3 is TGTGCCAGCAGCTTACCCCCGGGACAGTCCTACAATGAGCAGTTCTTC.

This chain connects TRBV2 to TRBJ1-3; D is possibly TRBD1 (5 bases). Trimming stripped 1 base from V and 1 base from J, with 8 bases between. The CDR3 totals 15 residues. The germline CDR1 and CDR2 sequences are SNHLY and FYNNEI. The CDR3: CASSEEWTSGNTIYF. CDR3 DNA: TGTGCCAGCAGTGAAGAGTGGACATCTGGAAACACCATATATTTT.

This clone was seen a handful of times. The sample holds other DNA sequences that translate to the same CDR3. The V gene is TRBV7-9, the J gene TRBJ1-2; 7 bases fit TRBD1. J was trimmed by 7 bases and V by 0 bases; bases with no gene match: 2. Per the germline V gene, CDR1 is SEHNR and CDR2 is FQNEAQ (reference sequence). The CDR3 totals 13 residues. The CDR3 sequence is CASSLAGGSGYTF. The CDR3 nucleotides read TGTGCCAGCAGCTTAGCAGGGGGCTCTGGCTACACCTTC. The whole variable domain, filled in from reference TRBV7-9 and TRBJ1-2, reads DTGVSQNPRHKITKRGQNVTFRCDPISEHNRLYWYRQTLGQGPEFLTYFQNEAQLEKSRLLSDRFSAERPKGSFSTLEIQRTEQGDSAMYLCASSLAGGSGYTFGSGTRLTVV.

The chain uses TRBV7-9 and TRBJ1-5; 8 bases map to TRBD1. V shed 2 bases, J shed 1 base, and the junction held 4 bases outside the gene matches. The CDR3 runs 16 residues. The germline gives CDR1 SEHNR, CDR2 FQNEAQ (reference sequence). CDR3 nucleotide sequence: TGTGCCAGCAGCTTATTCGGACAGGGAAGCAATCAGCCCCAGCATTTT. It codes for CASSLFGQGSNQPQHF.

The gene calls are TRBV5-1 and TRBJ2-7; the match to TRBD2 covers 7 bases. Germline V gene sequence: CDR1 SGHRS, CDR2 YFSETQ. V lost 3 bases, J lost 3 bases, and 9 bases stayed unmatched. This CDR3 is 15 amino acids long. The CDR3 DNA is TGCGCCAGCAGCTGGATGGGGGGGAACCTCTACGAGCAGTACTTC. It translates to CASSWMGGNLYEQYF. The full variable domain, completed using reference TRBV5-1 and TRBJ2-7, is KAGVTQTPRYLIKTRGQQVTLSCSPISGHRSVSWYQQTPGQGLQFLFEYFSETQRNKGNFPGRFSGRQFSNSRSEMNVSTLELGDSALYLCASSWMGGNLYEQYFGPGTRLTVT.

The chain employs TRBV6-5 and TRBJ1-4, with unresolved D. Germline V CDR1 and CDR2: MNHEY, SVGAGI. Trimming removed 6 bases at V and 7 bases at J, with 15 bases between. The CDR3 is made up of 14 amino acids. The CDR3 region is CASRPLTSGEKLFF. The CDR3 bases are TGTGCCAGCAGACCGCTTACGAGTGGTGAAAAACTGTTTTTT.

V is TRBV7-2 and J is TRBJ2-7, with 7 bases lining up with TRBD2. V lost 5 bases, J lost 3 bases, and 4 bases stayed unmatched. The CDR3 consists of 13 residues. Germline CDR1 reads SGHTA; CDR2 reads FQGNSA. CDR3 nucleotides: TGTGCCAGCAGCCCGCGGACTAGCTACGAGCAGTACTTC. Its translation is CASSPRTSYEQYF.

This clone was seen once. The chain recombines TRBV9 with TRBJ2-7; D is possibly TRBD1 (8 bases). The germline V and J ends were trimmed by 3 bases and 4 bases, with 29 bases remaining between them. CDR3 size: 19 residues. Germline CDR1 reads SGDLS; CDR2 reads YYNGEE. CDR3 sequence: CASSGWTGRDGTSGYEQYF. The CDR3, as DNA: TGTGCCAGCAGCGGCTGGACAGGGAGGGATGGTACGAGCGGATACGAGCAGTACTTC.

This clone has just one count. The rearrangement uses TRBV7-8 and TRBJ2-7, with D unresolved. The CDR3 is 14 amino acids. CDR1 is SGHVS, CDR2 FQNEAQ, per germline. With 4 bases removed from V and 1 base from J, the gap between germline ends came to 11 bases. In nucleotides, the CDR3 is TGTGCCAGCAGCTACGCACGCAGATCCTACGAGCAGTACTTC. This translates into CASSYARRSYEQYF.

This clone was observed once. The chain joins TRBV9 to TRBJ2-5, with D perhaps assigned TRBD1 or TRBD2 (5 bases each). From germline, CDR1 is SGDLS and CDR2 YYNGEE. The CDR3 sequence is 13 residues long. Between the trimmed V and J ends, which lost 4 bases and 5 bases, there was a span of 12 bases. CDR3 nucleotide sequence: TGTGCCAGCAGCCCCGAGTGGGGGGAGACCCAGTACTTC. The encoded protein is CASSPEWGETQYF.

In DNA, the CDR3 is TGTGCCAGCAGATCCGATGCCCAGCGGCCCTACGAAAGAGAGACCCAGTACTTC. Protein product: CASRSDAQRPYERETQYF. This chain links TRBV7-9 with TRBJ2-5, with a tentative D call TRBD2 (5 bases). The CDR3 contains 18 residues. Between the trimmed V and J ends, which lost 6 bases and 4 bases, there was a span of 27 bases. Germline loops: CDR1 SEHNR, CDR2 FQNEAQ (reference sequence).